This TCR beta chain is from a study of cytomegalovirus exposure and HLA in healthy donors. On the study more broadly: The Caucasian-associated ancestry cluster held more than 80% of 350 to 450 genotyped donors. The study, taken as a whole, reports: Likely technical artifact: a cluster of highly shared sequence variants. It was taken for granted in presence/absence analyses that sequencing depth across donors was roughly uniform.

It was with 60 Vbeta and 13 Jbeta primers that the PCR ran. Sequenced by immunoSEQ multiplex PCR; TCRdb stores in-frame clones only, minus some. The table lists about 210,000 clones, with roughly 0.89% in the top ten. As for this clone: What it binds is not known.

This CDR3 is built from 14 residues. Unmatched junction bases numbered 11, after V lost 3 bases and J lost 10 bases. Germline CDR1 reads LNHNV; CDR2 reads YYDKDF (reference sequence). The rearrangement links TRBV15 to TRBJ1-2; TRBD1 aligns across 7 bases. Sequencing was carried out using PBMCs. The receptor comes from a woman in her 30s in good health and CMV-seropositive. The CDR3 is CATSRDDREGDYTF. For the CDR3, the DNA is TGTGCCACCAGCAGGGACGACAGGGAAGGAGACTACACCTTC.